The clone carrying this TCR beta chain was observed at least ten times. Stated time point: newly diagnosed GD, antithyroid drugs for less than 3 months. Extracted RNA from PBMCs served as the source of the TCR library. This CDR3 spans 16 amino acids. V was trimmed by 3 bases and J by 2 bases, leaving 14 bases between them. Germline V gene lookup returns CDR1 MNHEY and CDR2 SMNVEV (reference sequence). The sample comes from a study of regulatory T cells in long-lasting Graves disease. Sequencing libraries for TCR beta were prepared with iRepertoire HTBI primers and Arm-PCR of CDR3 regions. TCRdb redid the calling of the multiplex PCR reads with MiXCR, one entry per CDR3 protein. This table holds approximately 480,000 distinct CDR3 sequences, around 16% found once. The same data also contributed to another study, on T cells in Graves' hyperthyroidism and ophthalmopathy. Per that paper: Graves' hyperthyroidism without ophthalmopathy progression within 18 months was termed stable. Patients were aged 18 to 65, had disease duration under 2 months, and had newly diagnosed hyperthyroidism. The TCR CDR3 was amplified in a first-round RT-PCR using the HTBI primer set.

The source material was peripheral blood mononuclear cells (PBMCs), sampled at new diagnosis, from a patient treated with antithyroid drugs. This sequence joins TRBV27 and TRBJ2-1; perhaps D is TRBD1 or TRBD2 (5 bases each). The source is a man in his forties with Graves disease. CDR3 residues: CASSLGSRGPYNEQFF. The CDR3 region has the DNA TGTGCCAGCAGTTTGGGGTCGAGGGGACCCTACAATGAGCAGTTCTTC.